This TCR beta chain was recorded in a study of identifying expanded T cells in peripheral blood. Clones were read by immunoSEQ multiplex PCR, and TCRdb kept only the in-frame ones, dropping some. The table lists approximately 140,000 clones, 86% of them singletons. This TCR was recovered from a person aged 18 to 69 in good health. Sequencing was performed on blood.

CDR3 nucleotides: TGTGCCAGCAGTTCTCGACAGGGTGGCAACGAGCAGTACTTC. Translated, it gives CASSSRQGGNEQYF. The chain couples TRBV27 to TRBJ2-7; 7 bases agree with TRBD1. CDR3 length: 14 amino acids. The germline gives CDR1 MNHEY, CDR2 SMNVEV (reference sequence). With 4 bases clipped from V and 5 bases from J, the junction kept 8 bases outside the gene matches.